The 13 T cell receptor beta chains presented below share a single source sample, sequenced in a study of CD8+CD57+ T cells in acquired aplastic anemia. Profiles of TCR beta VDJ and CDR3 were generated from a genomic DNA template. One entry per CDR3 protein, called by TCRdb with MiXCR from the reads. The sample lists fewer than 200,000 distinct CDR3 sequences; approximately 52% were seen once. Individuals selected for sequencing had exhibited CD8+CD57+ cell expansion on flow cytometry. The sequencing input was sorted CD4+, CD8+, or CD8+CD57+ T cells (not recorded which) from PBMCs. These receptors originate from a human donor with aplastic anemia.

J is TRBJ2-5 and V is TRBV29-1; 12 bases fit TRBD2. The V gene's germline CDR1 is SQVTM and CDR2 ANQGSEA. J lost 4 bases, V lost 8 bases, and 14 bases had no gene match. The CDR3 length is 16 residues. The CDR3 here is CSLGRRLAGEGETQYF. In nucleotides, the CDR3 is TGCAGCTTAGGTCGTCGACTAGCGGGGGAAGGAGAGACCCAGTACTTC.

The V and J genes are TRBV29-1 and TRBJ2-7; 11 bases are a match to TRBD2. Looked up from germline, CDR1 is SQVTM and CDR2 is ANQGSEA. V trimming: 7 bases; J trimming: 3 bases; junction bases outside the gene matches: 5. The CDR3 length is 13 residues. The CDR3 loop is CSAITSGSYEQYF. Here the CDR3 DNA reads TGCAGCGCCATAACTAGCGGGAGCTACGAGCAGTACTTC.

This clonotype has only a few counts. This chain joins TRBV10-3 and TRBJ2-7, with D perhaps assigned TRBD1 or TRBD2 (5 bases each). The CDR3 consists of 15 residues. Germline CDR1 and CDR2: ENHRY and SYGVKD. With 5 bases removed from V and 6 bases from J, the gap between germline ends came to 20 bases. CDR3 nucleotide sequence: TGTGCCATCAGTCCCGGGACGTCCAACCTTGGCGAGCAGTACTTC. As protein: CAISPGTSNLGEQYF.

The chain recombines TRBV15 with TRBJ1-1; D not certain. Trimming pared 0 bases from V and 11 bases from J, leaving 10 bases between. The CDR3 sequence is 12 residues long. CDR1 LNHNV and CDR2 YYDKDF come from the germline V gene (reference sequence). The CDR3 DNA is TGTGCCACCAGCAGAGATCAAGGGAAGGCTTTCTTT. Translating gives CATSRDQGKAFF.

The chain links TRBV24-1 to TRBJ2-7; TRBD1 is a possible D gene (6 bases). CDR1 KGHDR and CDR2 SFDVKD come from the germline V gene. Trimming stripped 8 bases from V and 0 bases from J, with 13 bases between. This CDR3 is 14 amino acids long. CDR3 residues: CATTRGRSSYEQYF. CDR3 in DNA: TGTGCCACCACCAGGGGCCGAAGCTCCTACGAGCAGTACTTC.

This clonotype appeared many times. This sequence joins TRBV20-1 and TRBJ1-2; D perhaps matches TRBD1 (5 bases). The CDR3 runs 16 residues. The V end was cut by 6 bases, the J end by 8 bases, with 28 bases between. Germline CDR1 reads DFQATT; CDR2 reads SNEGSKA (reference sequence). The CDR3 sequence is CSATPAESGRMSGYTF. The CDR3 nucleotides are TGCAGTGCGACGCCAGCGGAGTCGGGGCGAATGAGCGGCTACACCTTC.

The V gene is TRBV19, the J gene TRBJ2-7, with a possible D match to TRBD1 (6 bases). The V gene lost 6 bases and the J gene lost 5 bases, with 8 bases spanning the gap. The CDR3 has 11 amino acids. Germline V gene sequence: CDR1 LNHDA, CDR2 SQIVND (reference sequence). As DNA, the CDR3 is TGTGCCAGTAGGTACAGGGACGAGCAGTACTTC. It is translated as CASRYRDEQYF. Using reference TRBV19 and TRBJ2-7 for the parts outside the CDR3, the full variable domain is DGGITQSPKYLFRKEGQNVTLSCEQNLNHDAMYWYRQDPGQGLRLIYYSQIVNDFQKGDIAEGYSVSREKKESFPLTVTSAQKNPTAFYLCASRYRDEQYFGPGTRLTVT.

The chain uses TRBV5-1 and TRBJ2-1, with D perhaps TRBD1 (5 bases). Per germline, CDR1 SGHRS and CDR2 YFSETQ. This CDR3 region has 13 residues. Trimming took off 0 bases at V and 8 bases at J, with 9 bases between the two ends. DNA of the CDR3: TGCGCCAGCAGCTTGGGCAGGGCGTATGAGCAGTTCTTC. It translates to CASSLGRAYEQFF.

V usage is TRBV19 and J usage is TRBJ1-1; D gene uncertain. Looked up from germline, CDR1 is LNHDA and CDR2 is SQIVND (reference sequence). Trimming removed 8 bases from V and 1 base from J, with 11 bases in between. The CDR3 totals 13 residues. This CDR3 reads CASGATANTEAFF. The CDR3 coding sequence is TGTGCCAGTGGTGCCACAGCGAACACTGAAGCTTTCTTT.

V and J are TRBV6-1 and TRBJ1-1, with 9 bases matching TRBD1. The V segment lost 4 bases and the J segment 5 bases; nucleotides outside the gene matches: 2. Germline V lookup: CDR1 MNHNS, CDR2 SASEGT. The CDR3 has 13 residues. The CDR3 nucleotides are TGTGCCAGCAGTGTCGGACAGGGGACTGAAGCTTTCTTT. It encodes CASSVGQGTEAFF.

Remarks on this clonotype: Relative to the germline gene, one junction end is altered; a read error may explain this. The gene calls are TRBV9 and TRBJ2-2; a possible D gene is TRBD1 (7 bases). CDR3 length equals 11 residues. Germline lookup yields CDR1 SGDLS and CDR2 YYNGEE. CDR3 protein: CASSGSGGLVF. The CDR3 DNA sequence: TGTGCCAGCAGCGGGTCAGGGGGGCTGGTTTTT.

A word on this clonotype: It is likely a read error, because the conserved phenylalanine at the end of the CDR3 is missing. V and J are TRBV6-1 and TRBJ1-1; TRBD1 might be the D (5 bases). V was pared by 4 bases and J by 4 bases, with 19 bases between. Germline V gene sequence: CDR1 MNHNS, CDR2 SASEGT. The CDR3 has 16 amino acids. Here the CDR3 DNA reads TGTGCCAGCAGTGGCCCCTTTACGGGACGCCTCACTGAAGCTTTCTCT. Amino acid sequence: CASSGPFTGRLTEAFS.

This clonotype is labeled as medium-sized. The rearrangement joins TRBV10-3 to TRBJ1-1, with D possibly being TRBD1 (5 bases). The germline V gene encodes CDR1 ENHRY and CDR2 SYGVKD. CDR3 size: 14 residues. V was cut by 2 bases and J by 0 bases, with 7 bases left in between. This chain's CDR3 is CAISETGLNTEAFF. The CDR3 DNA reads TGTGCCATCAGTGAGACAGGCTTGAACACTGAAGCTTTCTTT.